The clone carrying this T cell receptor (beta chain) was detected a few times. Antigen: not known. Cocultured for over 5 days at 37°C were the mixed lymphocyte reaction cells. The method was immunoSEQ multiplex PCR; TCRdb's version includes in-frame clones alone and lacks a portion of them. The sample has roughly 13,000 clones; around 49% are singletons. The data derive from a study of siplizumab effects on memory and regulatory T cells. Study context: The authors ran mixed lymphocyte reactions in pairs, with siplizumab at around 0.91 ug/mL or without drug.

Per the germline V gene, CDR1 is LNHDA and CDR2 is SQIVND (reference sequence). The CDR3 totals 16 residues. V lost 6 bases, J lost 6 bases, and 11 bases stayed unmatched. Study results and limitations: Both greater diversity than memory cells and a major contribution to the alloresponse seemed to characterize naive T cells.

This sequence was found in a human donor in good health; the cells came from an allogeneic mixed lymphocyte reaction. The specimen sequenced was CFSE-low (dividing) CD4+ T cells sorted from an allogeneic mixed lymphocyte reaction. The chain is built from TRBV19 and TRBJ2-2; 9 bases match TRBD2. The CDR3 is CASSPGIQRGAGELFF. CDR3 nucleotides: TGTGCCAGTAGCCCAGGTATCCAGCGGGGGGCCGGGGAGCTGTTTTTT.